The next 5 T cell receptor beta chains were all read from a single sample in a study of blood T cell repertoires in COVID-19. TCRdb's table, derived via immunoSEQ multiplex PCR, lists solely in-frame clones and lacks some. The table shows roughly 200,000 clones, with under 90% occurring only once. Material for sequencing was PBMCs or T cells enriched from blood (not recorded which). Every receptor here comes from a woman in her twenties or thirties with acute COVID-19.

The genes are TRBV5-1 and TRBJ1-1; 9 bases agree with TRBD1. The length of the CDR3 is 14 residues. Germline-derived CDR1 and CDR2 are SGHRS and YFSETQ. V shed 5 bases and J 5 bases; nucleotides not matched to a gene: 7. CDR3 nucleotide sequence: TGCGCCAGCAGTTACGGACAGGGGCGGACTGAAGCTTTCTTT. Its protein is CASSYGQGRTEAFF. The variable domain in full, with the rest retrieved from reference TRBV5-1 and TRBJ1-1, is KAGVTQTPRYLIKTRGQQVTLSCSPISGHRSVSWYQQTPGQGLQFLFEYFSETQRNKGNFPGRFSGRQFSNSRSEMNVSTLELGDSALYLCASSYGQGRTEAFFGQGTRLTVV.

The V and J genes are TRBV7-2 and TRBJ2-7; 9 nucleotides align to TRBD2. CDR1 SGHTA and CDR2 FQGNSA come from the germline V gene. The CDR3 runs 15 residues. V trimming: 4 bases; J trimming: 2 bases; junction bases outside the gene matches: 6. CDR3 nucleotides: TGTGCCAGCAGCTCGATCCTAGCGGGGACCTACGAGCAGTACTTC. Translation: CASSSILAGTYEQYF.

V usage is TRBV5-1 and J usage is TRBJ2-5; TRBD1 might be the D (5 bases). The germline gives CDR1 SGHRS, CDR2 YFSETQ. CDR3 length equals 15 residues. V was clipped by 0 bases and J by 0 bases, with 9 bases between them. The CDR3 DNA follows: TGCGCCAGCAGCTTGGGGGGCCATAACCAAGAGACCCAGTACTTC. This codes for CASSLGGHNQETQYF.

CDR3 residues: CASSGYPGGELFF. In DNA form, the CDR3 reads TGTGCCAGCAGCGGCTACCCCGGCGGGGAGCTGTTTTTT. The chain carries TRBV9 and TRBJ2-2, with D hard to call. V lost 3 bases, J lost 7 bases, and 10 bases lay in between. CDR1 is SGDLS, CDR2 YYNGEE, per germline. The CDR3 runs to 13 residues.

This chain uses TRBV6-2 or TRBV6-3 with TRBJ1-5, with TRBD1 matching over 7 bases. CDR3 length equals 16 residues. The ends lost 6 bases at V and 2 bases at J; junction bases unmatched: 10. Germline CDR1 MNHEY, CDR2 SVGEGT. Here the CDR3 DNA reads TGTGCCAGCAGCCCTGACAGGGTTCGAGGCAATCAGCCCCAGCATTTT. Translating it yields CASSPDRVRGNQPQHF.